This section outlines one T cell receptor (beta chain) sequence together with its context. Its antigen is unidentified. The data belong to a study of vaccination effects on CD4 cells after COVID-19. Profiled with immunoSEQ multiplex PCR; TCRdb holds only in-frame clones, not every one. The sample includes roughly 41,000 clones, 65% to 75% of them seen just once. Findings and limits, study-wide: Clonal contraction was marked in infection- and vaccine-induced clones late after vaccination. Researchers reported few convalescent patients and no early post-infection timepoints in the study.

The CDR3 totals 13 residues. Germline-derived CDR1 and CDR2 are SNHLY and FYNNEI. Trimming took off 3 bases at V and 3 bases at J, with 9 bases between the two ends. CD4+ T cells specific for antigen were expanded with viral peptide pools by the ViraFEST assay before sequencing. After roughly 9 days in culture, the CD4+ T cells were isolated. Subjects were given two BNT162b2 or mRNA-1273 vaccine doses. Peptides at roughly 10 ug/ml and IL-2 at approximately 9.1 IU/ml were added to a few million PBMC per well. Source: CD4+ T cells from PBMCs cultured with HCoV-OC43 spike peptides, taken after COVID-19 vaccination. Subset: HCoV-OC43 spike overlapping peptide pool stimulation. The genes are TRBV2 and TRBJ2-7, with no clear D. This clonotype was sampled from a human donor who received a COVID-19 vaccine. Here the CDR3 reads CASSEWERYEQYF. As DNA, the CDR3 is TGTGCCAGCAGTGAGTGGGAACGCTACGAGCAGTACTTC.